The clone carrying this T cell receptor (beta chain) was observed once. The antigen is undetermined. The TCR library protocol was used to attach unique molecular identifiers. These identifiers were attached to individual cDNA molecules. In TCRdb, the 5' RACE reads were re-called with MiXCR into one record per CDR3 protein. This table holds 65,000 to 90,000 distinct CDR3 sequences, around an eighth found once. V shed 3 bases, J shed 0 bases, and the junction held 5 bases outside the gene matches. The CDR3 runs 17 residues. Germline CDR1 reads LNHNV; CDR2 reads YYDKDF (reference sequence). The sample belongs to a study of early T cells in non-severe SARS-CoV-2 infection. Study in general: Sequencing of bulk RNA from unsorted whole blood was done, without chain pairing.

Study-level findings and limits: VDJdb matching, biased toward anti-spike CD8 responses, missed private and CD4 specificities.

The chain employs TRBV15 and TRBJ1-5, with 10 nucleotides matching TRBD1. Sequences were obtained from whole blood. This sequence originates from an adult who was a healthcare worker with PCR-confirmed SARS-CoV-2 infection or an uninfected control (not recorded which). The CDR3: CATSSLDRGDSNQPQHF. As DNA, the CDR3 is TGTGCCACCAGCAGCTTGGACAGGGGGGATAGCAATCAGCCCCAGCATTTT.